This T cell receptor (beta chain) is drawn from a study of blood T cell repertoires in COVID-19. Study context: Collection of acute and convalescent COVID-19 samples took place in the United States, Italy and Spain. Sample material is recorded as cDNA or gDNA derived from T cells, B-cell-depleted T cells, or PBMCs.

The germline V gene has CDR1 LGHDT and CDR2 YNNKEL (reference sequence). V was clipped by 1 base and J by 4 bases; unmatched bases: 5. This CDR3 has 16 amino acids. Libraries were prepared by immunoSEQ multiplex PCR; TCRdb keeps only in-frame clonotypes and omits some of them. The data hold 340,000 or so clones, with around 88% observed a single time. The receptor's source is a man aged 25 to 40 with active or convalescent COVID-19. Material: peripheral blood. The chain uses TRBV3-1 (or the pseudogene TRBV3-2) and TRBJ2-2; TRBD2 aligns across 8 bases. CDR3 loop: CASSQGHSGATGELFF. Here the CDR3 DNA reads TGTGCCAGCAGCCAAGGGCATAGCGGGGCCACCGGGGAGCTGTTTTTT.